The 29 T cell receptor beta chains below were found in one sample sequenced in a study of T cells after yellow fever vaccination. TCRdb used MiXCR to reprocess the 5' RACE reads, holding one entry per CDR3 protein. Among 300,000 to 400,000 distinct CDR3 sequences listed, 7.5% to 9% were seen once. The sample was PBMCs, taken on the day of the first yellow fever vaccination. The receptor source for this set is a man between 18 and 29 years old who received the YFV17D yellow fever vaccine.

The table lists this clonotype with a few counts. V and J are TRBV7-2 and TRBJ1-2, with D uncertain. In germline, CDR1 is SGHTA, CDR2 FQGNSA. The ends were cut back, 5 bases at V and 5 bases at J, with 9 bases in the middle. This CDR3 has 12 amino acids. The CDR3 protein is CASSPRQYGYTF. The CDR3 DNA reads TGTGCCAGCAGCCCCCGACAATATGGCTACACCTTC.

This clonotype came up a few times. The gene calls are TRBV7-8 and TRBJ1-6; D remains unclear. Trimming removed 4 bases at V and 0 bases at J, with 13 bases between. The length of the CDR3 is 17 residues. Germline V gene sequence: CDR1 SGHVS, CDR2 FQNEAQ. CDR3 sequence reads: CASSSGLLSSYNSPLHF. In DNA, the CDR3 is TGTGCCAGCAGCTCGGGTTTGTTAAGCTCCTATAATTCACCCCTCCACTTT.

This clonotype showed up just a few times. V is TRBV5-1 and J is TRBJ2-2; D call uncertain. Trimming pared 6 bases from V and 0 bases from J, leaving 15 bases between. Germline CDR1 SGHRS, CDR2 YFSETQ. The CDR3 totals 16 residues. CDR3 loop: CASKAVIGTNTGELFF. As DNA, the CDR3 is TGCGCCAGCAAGGCCGTGATAGGGACGAACACCGGGGAGCTGTTTTTT.

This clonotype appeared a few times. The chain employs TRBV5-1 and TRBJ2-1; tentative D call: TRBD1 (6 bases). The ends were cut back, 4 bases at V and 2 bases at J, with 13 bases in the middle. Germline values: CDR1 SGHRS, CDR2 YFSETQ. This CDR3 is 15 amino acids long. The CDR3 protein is CASSAGVGPYNEQFF. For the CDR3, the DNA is TGCGCCAGCAGCGCAGGGGTAGGCCCCTACAATGAGCAGTTCTTC.

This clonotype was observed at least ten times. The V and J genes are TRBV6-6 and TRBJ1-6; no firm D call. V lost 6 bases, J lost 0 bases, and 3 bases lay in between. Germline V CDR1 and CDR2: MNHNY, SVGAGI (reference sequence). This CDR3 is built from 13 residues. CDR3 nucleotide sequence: TGTGCCAGCAGCCACTCCTATAATTCACCCCTCCACTTT. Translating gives CASSHSYNSPLHF.

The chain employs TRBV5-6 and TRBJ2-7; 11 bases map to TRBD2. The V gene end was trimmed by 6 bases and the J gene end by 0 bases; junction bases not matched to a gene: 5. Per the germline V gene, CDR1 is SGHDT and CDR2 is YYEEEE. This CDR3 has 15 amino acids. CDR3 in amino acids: CASITSGGSSYEQYV. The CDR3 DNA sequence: TGTGCCAGCATCACTAGCGGGGGAAGCTCCTACGAGCAGTACGTC.

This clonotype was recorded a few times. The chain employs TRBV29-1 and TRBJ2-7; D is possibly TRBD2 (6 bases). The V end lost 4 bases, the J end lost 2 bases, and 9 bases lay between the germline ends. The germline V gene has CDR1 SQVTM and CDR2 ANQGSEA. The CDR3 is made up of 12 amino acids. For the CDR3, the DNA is TGCAGCGTTGCCCGCGGGACCTACGAGCAGTACTTC. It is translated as CSVARGTYEQYF.

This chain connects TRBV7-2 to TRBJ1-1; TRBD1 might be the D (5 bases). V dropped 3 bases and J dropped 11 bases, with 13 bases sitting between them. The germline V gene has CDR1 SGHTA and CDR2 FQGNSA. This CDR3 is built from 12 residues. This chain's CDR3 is CASSLDGAGAFF. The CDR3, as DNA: TGTGCCAGCAGCTTGGACGGGGCAGGGGCTTTCTTT.

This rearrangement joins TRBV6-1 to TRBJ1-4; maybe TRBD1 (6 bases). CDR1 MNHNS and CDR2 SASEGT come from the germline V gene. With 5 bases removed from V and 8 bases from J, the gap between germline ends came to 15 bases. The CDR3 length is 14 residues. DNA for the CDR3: TGTGCCAGCAGTACCTATCAGGGGAGGGAAAAACTGTTTTTT. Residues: CASSTYQGREKLFF.

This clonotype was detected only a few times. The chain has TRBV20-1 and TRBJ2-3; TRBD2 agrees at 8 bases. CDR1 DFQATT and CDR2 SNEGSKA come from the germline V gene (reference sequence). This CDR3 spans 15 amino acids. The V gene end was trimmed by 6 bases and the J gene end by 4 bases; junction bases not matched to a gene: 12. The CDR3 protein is CSAEVGGGPPDTQYF. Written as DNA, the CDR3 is TGCAGTGCCGAGGTTGGCGGGGGGCCCCCAGATACGCAGTATTTT.

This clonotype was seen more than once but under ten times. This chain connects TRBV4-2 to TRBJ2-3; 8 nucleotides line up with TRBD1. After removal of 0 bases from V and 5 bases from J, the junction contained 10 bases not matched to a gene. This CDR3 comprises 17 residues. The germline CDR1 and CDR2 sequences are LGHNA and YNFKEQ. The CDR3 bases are TGTGCCAGCAGCCAAGAAGGGGCCCAGGGGGCGCGAGATACGCAGTATTTT. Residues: CASSQEGAQGARDTQYF.

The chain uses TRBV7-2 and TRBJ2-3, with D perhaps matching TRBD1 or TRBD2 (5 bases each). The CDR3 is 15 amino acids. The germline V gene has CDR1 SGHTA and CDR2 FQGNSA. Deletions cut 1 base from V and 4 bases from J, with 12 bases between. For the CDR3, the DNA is TGTGCCAGCAGCTTAGTAGTGAAGGGACCAGATACGCAGTATTTT. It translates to CASSLVVKGPDTQYF.

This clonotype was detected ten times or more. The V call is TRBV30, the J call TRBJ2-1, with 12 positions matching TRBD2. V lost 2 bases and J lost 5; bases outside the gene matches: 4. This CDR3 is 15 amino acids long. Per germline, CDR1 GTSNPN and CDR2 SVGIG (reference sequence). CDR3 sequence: CAWSRLAGAHNEQFF. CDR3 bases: TGTGCCTGGAGTAGACTAGCGGGGGCCCACAATGAGCAGTTCTTC.

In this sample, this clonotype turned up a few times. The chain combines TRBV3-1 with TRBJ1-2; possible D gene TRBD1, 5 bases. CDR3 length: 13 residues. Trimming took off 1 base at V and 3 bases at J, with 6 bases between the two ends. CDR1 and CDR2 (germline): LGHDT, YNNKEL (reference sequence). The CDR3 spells CASSQGRDYGYTF. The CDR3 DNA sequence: TGTGCCAGCAGCCAAGGCAGGGACTATGGCTACACCTTC. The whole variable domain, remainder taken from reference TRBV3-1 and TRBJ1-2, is DTAVSQTPKYLVTQMGNDKSIKCEQNLGHDTMYWYKQDSKKFLKIMFSYNNKELIINETVPNRFSPKSPDKAHLNLHINSLELGDSAVYFCASSQGRDYGYTFGSGTRLTVV.

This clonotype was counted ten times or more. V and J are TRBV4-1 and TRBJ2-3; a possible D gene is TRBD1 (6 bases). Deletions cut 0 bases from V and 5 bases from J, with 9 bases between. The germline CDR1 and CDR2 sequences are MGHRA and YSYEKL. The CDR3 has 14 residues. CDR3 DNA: TGCGCCAGCAGCCAAGAGGGGGCCGGAGATACGCAGTATTTT. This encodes CASSQEGAGDTQYF.

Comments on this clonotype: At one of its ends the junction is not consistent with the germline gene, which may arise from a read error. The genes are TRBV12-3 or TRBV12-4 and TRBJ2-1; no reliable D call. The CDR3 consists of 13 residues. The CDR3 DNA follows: TGTGCCAGCAGCTTAGACTGGTACAATGAGCAGTTCTTC. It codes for CASSLDWYNEQFF.

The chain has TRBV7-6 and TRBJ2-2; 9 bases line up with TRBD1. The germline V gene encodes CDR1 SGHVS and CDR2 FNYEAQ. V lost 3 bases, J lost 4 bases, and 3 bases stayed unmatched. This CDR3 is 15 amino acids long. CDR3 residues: CASSFGQGFTGELFF. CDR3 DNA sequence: TGTGCCAGCAGCTTCGGACAGGGGTTCACCGGGGAGCTGTTTTTT.

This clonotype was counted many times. The CDR3 reads CAMSPGGRHNEQFF. In nucleotides, the CDR3 is TGTGCCATGAGCCCCGGGGGACGGCACAATGAGCAGTTCTTC. This chain joins TRBV5-6 and TRBJ2-1; a weak D match, TRBD2 (6 bases). V shed 9 bases and J shed 5 bases, with 18 bases lying between them. CDR1 and CDR2 from the germline V gene are SGHDT and YYEEEE. This CDR3 region has 14 residues. Filled out from reference TRBV5-6 and TRBJ2-1, the complete variable domain reads DAGVTQSPTHLIKTRGQQVTLRCSPKSGHDTVSWYQQALGQGPQFIFQYYEEEERQRGNFPDRFSGHQFPNYSSELNVNALLLGDSALYLCAMSPGGRHNEQFFGPGTRLTVL.

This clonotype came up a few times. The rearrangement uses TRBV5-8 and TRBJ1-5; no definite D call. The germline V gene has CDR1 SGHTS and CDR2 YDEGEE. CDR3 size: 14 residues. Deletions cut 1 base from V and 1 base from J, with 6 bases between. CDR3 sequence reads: CASSLYTSNQPQHF. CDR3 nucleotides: TGTGCCAGCAGCTTGTACACCAGCAATCAGCCCCAGCATTTT.

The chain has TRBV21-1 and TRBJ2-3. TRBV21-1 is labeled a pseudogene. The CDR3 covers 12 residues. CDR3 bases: TGTGCCAGCAGCAAAGGGGCAAATCCGCAGTATTTT. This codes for CASSKGANPQYF.

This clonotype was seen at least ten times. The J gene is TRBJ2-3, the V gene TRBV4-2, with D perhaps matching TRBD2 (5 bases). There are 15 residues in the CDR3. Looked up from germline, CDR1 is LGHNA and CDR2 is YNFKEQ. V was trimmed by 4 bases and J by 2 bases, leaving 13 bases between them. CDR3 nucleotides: TGTGCCAGCAGCCGCGAACAGAGGGACACAGATACGCAGTATTTT. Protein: CASSREQRDTDTQYF.

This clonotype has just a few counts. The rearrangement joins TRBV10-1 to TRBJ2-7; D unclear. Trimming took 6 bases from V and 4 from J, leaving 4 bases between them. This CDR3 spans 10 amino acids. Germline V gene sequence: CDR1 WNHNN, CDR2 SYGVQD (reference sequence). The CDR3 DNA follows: TGCGCCAGCAGACGGTACGAGCAGTACGTC. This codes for CASRRYEQYV.

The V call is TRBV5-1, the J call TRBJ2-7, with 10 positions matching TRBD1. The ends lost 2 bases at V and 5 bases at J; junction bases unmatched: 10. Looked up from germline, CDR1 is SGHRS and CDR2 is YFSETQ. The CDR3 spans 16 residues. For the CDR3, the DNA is TGCGCCAGCAGCTTTCCCACCGGGACAGGGGTCAACGAGCAGTACGTC. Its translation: CASSFPTGTGVNEQYV.

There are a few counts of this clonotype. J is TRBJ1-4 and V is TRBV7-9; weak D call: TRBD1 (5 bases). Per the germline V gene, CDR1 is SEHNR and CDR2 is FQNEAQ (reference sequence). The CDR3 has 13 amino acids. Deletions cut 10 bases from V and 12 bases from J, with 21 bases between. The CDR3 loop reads CATGRAFKEELFF. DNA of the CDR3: TGTGCCACAGGGAGGGCCTTCAAGGAGGAACTGTTTTTT.

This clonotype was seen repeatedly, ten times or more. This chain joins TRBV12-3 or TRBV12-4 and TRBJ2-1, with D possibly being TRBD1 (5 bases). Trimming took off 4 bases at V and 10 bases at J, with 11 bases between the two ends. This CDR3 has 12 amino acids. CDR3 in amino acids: CASSSSHREQFF. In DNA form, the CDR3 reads TGTGCCAGCAGTTCGTCCCACAGGGAGCAGTTCTTC.

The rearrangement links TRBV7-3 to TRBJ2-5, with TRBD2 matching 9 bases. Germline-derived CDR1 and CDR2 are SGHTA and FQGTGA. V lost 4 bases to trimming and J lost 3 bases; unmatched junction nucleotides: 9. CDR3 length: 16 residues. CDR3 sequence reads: CASSSISGGNKETQYF. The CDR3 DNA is TGTGCCAGCAGCTCAATCAGCGGGGGGAACAAAGAGACCCAGTACTTC.

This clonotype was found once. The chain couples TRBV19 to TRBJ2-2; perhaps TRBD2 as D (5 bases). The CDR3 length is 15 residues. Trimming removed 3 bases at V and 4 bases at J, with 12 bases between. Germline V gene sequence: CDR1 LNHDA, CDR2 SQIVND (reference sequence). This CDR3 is CASSMLASTTGELFF. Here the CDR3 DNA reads TGTGCCAGTAGTATGCTAGCCTCCACCACCGGGGAGCTGTTTTTT.

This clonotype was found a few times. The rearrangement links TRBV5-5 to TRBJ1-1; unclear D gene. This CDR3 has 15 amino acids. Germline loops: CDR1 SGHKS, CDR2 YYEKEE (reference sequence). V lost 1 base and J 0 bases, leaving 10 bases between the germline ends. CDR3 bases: TGTGCCAGCAGCTTGCGAGGGATTATGAACACTGAAGCTTTCTTT. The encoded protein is CASSLRGIMNTEAFF.

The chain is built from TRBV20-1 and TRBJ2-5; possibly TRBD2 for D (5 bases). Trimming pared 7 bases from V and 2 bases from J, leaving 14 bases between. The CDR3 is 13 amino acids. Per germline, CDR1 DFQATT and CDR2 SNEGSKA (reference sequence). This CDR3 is CSVATGRQETQYF. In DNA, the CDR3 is TGCAGTGTAGCGACTGGGAGACAAGAGACCCAGTACTTC.